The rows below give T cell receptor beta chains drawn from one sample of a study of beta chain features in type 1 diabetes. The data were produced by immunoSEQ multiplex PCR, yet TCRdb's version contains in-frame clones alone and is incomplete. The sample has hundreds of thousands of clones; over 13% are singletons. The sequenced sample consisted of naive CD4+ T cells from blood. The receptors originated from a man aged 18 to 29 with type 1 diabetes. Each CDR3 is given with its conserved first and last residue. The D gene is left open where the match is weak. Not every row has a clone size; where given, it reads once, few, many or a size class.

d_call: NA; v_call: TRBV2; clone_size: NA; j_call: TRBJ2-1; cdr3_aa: CASSEGVGGLEEQFF; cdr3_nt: TGTGCCAGCAGTGAAGGAGTAGGCGGTCTGGAGGAGCAGTTCTTC
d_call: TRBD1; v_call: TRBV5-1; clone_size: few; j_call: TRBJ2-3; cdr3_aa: CASSFGTVSTQDTQYF; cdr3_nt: TGCGCCAGCAGCTTCGGGACAGTTTCTACCCAAGATACGCAGTATTTT
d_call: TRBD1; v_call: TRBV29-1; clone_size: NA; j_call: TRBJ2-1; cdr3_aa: CSVEKGTGDSYNEQFF; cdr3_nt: TGCAGCGTTGAAAAGGGGACAGGGGACAGTTACAATGAGCAGTTCTTC
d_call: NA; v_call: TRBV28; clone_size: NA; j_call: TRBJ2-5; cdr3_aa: CASKLETQYF; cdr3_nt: TGTGCCAGCAAATTAGAGACCCAGTACTTC
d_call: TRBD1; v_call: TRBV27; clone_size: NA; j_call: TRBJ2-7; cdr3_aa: CASSEVRGLYEQYF; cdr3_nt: TGTGCCAGCAGCGAGGTAAGGGGGCTCTACGAGCAGTACTTC
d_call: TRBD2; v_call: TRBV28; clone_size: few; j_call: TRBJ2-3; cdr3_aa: CASSTQRGGADTQYF; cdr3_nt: TGTGCCAGCAGTACCCAGCGGGGGGGCGCGGATACGCAGTATTTT
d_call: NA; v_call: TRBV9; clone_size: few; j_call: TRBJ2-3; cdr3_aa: CASSLTGKDYTPDTQYF; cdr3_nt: TGTGCCAGCAGCCTGACCGGAAAGGACTATACTCCAGATACGCAGTATTTT
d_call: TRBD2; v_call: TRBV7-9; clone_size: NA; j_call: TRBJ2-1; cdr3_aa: CASSFLAGGKNEQFF; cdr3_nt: TGTGCCAGCAGCTTTCTCGCGGGGGGAAAGAATGAGCAGTTCTTC
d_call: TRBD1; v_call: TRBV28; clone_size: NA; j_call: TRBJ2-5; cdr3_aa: CASSFVIDRVGEETQYF; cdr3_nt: TGTGCCAGCAGTTTCGTGATAGACAGGGTGGGCGAAGAGACCCAGTACTTC
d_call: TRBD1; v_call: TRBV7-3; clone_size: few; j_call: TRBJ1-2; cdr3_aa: CASSLGTGKGGYTF; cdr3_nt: TGTGCCAGCAGCCTTGGGACAGGGAAGGGCGGCTACACCTTC
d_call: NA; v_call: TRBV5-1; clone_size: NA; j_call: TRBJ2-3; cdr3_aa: CASSLLLGDTQYF; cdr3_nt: TGCGCCAGCAGCCTGTTGCTTGGAGATACGCAGTATTTT
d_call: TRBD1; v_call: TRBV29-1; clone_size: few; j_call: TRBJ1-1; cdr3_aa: CSVGQGLNTEAFF; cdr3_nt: TGCAGCGTGGGACAGGGGCTTAACACTGAAGCTTTCTTT
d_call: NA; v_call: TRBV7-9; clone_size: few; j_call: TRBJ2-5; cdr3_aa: CASSLVRETQYF; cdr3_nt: TGTGCCAGCAGCTTAGTGCGGGAGACCCAGTACTTC
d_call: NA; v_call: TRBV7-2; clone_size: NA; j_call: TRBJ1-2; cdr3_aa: CASSLDRSNYGYTF; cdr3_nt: TGTGCCAGCAGCTTAGACAGGTCTAACTATGGCTACACCTTC
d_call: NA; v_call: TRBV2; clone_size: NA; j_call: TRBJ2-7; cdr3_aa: CASIQNLGVGYEQYF; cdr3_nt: TGTGCCAGCATCCAAAACCTAGGTGTAGGCTACGAGCAGTACTTC
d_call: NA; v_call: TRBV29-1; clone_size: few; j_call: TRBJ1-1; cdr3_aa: CSVRRSLTEAFF; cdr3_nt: TGCAGCGTTCGGAGGTCCCTTACTGAAGCTTTCTTT
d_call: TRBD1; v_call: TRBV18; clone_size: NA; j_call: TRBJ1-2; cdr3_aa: CASSRQGATGYTF; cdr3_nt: TGTGCCAGCTCGAGACAGGGGGCTACTGGCTACACCTTC
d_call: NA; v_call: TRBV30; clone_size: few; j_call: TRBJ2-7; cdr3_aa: CAWRRQGVRYEQYF; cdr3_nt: TGTGCCTGGCGGCGGCAGGGAGTACGATACGAGCAGTACTTC
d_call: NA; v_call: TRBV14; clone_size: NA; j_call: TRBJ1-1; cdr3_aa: CASSGRDWGEAFF; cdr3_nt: TGTGCCAGCAGCGGAAGGGACTGGGGAGAAGCTTTCTTT
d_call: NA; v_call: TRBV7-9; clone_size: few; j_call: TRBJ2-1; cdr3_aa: CASSSQAPTYNEQFF; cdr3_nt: TGTGCCAGCAGCTCCCAGGCCCCCACCTACAATGAGCAGTTCTTC
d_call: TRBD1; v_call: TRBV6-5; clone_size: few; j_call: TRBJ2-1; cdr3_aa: CASNPDRVDSEQFF; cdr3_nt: TGTGCCAGCAATCCGGACAGGGTGGACAGTGAGCAGTTCTTC
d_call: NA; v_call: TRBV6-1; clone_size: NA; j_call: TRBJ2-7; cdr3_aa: CASSSTTNGQYF; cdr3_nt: TGTGCCAGCAGTTCGACGACGAATGGGCAGTACTTC
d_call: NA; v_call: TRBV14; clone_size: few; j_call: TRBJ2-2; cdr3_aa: CASSDDGTGRTGELFF; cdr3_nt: TGTGCCAGCAGCGACGATGGGACGGGCCGCACCGGGGAGCTGTTTTTT
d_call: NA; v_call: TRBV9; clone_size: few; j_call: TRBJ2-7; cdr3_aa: CASSVGASELYEQYF; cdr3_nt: TGTGCCAGCAGCGTAGGGGCTTCGGAGCTATACGAGCAGTACTTC
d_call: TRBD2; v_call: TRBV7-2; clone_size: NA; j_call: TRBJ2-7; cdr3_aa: CASSLQGLAGSYEQYF; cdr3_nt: TGTGCCAGCAGCTTACAAGGACTAGCGGGTTCCTACGAGCAGTACTTC
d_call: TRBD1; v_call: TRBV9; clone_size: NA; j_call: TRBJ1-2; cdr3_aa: CASGWTGDSYGYTF; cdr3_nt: TGTGCCAGCGGGTGGACAGGGGACTCCTATGGCTACACCTTC
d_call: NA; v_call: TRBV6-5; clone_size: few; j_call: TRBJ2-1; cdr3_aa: CASSYSGLRTAEQFF; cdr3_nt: TGTGCCAGCAGTTACTCTGGCCTACGTACTGCTGAGCAGTTCTTC
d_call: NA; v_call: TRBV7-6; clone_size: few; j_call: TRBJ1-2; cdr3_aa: CASSLASGFPNGYTF; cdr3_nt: TGTGCCAGCAGCTTAGCATCAGGGTTCCCTAATGGCTACACCTTC